A selection of T cell receptor beta chains follows, all from one sample in a study of cytomegalovirus exposure and HLA in healthy donors. The protocol was immunoSEQ multiplex PCR, while the TCRdb copy is restricted to in-frame clones and leaves out a portion. Of more than 110,000 clones listed, about 80% are singletons. Sequencing used PBMCs. The receptors were gathered from a man in his thirties or forties in good health and CMV-seropositive. Each CDR3 is given with its conserved first and last residue. A D gene is named only where the DNA matches it firmly. Not all rows give a size; the values are once, few, many and, for expanded clones, a class.

CDR3aa: CASSQIAGDYYEQYF
CDR3nt: TGCGCCAGCAGCCAGATAGCGGGGGACTACTACGAGCAGTACTTC
j_gene: TRBJ2-7
v_gene: TRBV4-1
abundance: -
d_gene: TRBD2

CDR3aa: CASSYSLRTAYGYTF
CDR3nt: TGTGCCAGCAGTTACTCTCTAAGGACAGCCTATGGCTACACCTTC
j_gene: TRBJ1-2
v_gene: TRBV6-7
abundance: -
d_gene: -

CDR3aa: CASSLTPGQGGLLGANVLTF
CDR3nt: TGTGCCAGCAGCTTAACCCCCGGACAGGGGGGGCTCTTGGGGGCCAACGTCCTGACTTTC
j_gene: TRBJ2-6
v_gene: TRBV7-3
abundance: once
d_gene: TRBD1

CDR3aa: CASSSSGSSYNEQFF
CDR3nt: TGCGCCAGCAGCTCCAGCGGGAGCTCCTACAATGAGCAGTTCTTC
j_gene: TRBJ2-1
v_gene: TRBV5-1
abundance: -
d_gene: TRBD2

CDR3aa: CASSIGRTGTEAFF
CDR3nt: TGTGCCAGTAGTATAGGCAGGACGGGAACTGAAGCTTTCTTT
j_gene: TRBJ1-1
v_gene: TRBV19
abundance: -
d_gene: -

CDR3aa: CASSLGGSNYGYTF
CDR3nt: TGTGCCAGCAGCTTAGGGGGCAGTAACTATGGCTACACCTTC
j_gene: TRBJ1-2
v_gene: TRBV11-2
abundance: -
d_gene: -

CDR3aa: CASSAQPGLAGGEQFF
CDR3nt: TGTGCCAGCAGCGCCCAACCGGGACTAGCGGGGGGTGAGCAGTTCTTC
j_gene: TRBJ2-1
v_gene: TRBV9
abundance: -
d_gene: TRBD2

CDR3aa: CASREQGADGNQPQHF
CDR3nt: TGCGCCAGCAGAGAACAGGGGGCTGATGGCAATCAGCCCCAGCATTTT
j_gene: TRBJ1-5
v_gene: TRBV10-1
abundance: -
d_gene: TRBD1

CDR3aa: CASSLGVEDTQYF
CDR3nt: TGTGCCAGCAGCTTGGGCGTCGAAGATACGCAGTATTTT
j_gene: TRBJ2-3
v_gene: TRBV5-6
abundance: -
d_gene: -

CDR3aa: CASSRPRGENYEQYF
CDR3nt: TGTGCCAGTAGTAGGCCCCGCGGGGAGAACTACGAGCAGTACTTC
j_gene: TRBJ2-7
v_gene: TRBV19
abundance: -
d_gene: -

CDR3aa: CAIYRQGSYGYTF
CDR3nt: TGTGCCATCTATAGACAGGGAAGCTATGGCTACACCTTC
j_gene: TRBJ1-2
v_gene: TRBV28
abundance: -
d_gene: TRBD1

CDR3aa: CASSSRDRGFGYTF
CDR3nt: TGTGCCAGCAGTTCCCGGGACAGGGGGTTTGGCTACACCTTC
j_gene: TRBJ1-2
v_gene: TRBV6-1
abundance: -
d_gene: TRBD1

CDR3aa: CASRQGRTQYF
CDR3nt: TGTGCCAGCCGACAGGGGAGGACCCAGTACTTC
j_gene: TRBJ2-5
v_gene: TRBV11-2
abundance: -
d_gene: TRBD1

CDR3aa: CASSPPEGQPQHF
CDR3nt: TGCGCCAGCAGCCCCCCAGAGGGTCAGCCCCAGCATTTT
j_gene: TRBJ1-5
v_gene: TRBV4-1
abundance: -
d_gene: -

CDR3aa: CASSLAQGQGLYEQYF
CDR3nt: TGTGCCAGCAGCTTAGCCCAGGGACAGGGGCTCTACGAGCAGTACTTC
j_gene: TRBJ2-7
v_gene: TRBV7-6
abundance: few
d_gene: TRBD1

CDR3aa: CASTRQHQETQYF
CDR3nt: TGTGCCAGCACCAGGCAGCACCAAGAGACCCAGTACTTC
j_gene: TRBJ2-5
v_gene: TRBV7-2
abundance: -
d_gene: -

CDR3aa: CASSRTGQPNSPLHF
CDR3nt: TGTGCCAGCTCACGAACGGGACAGCCTAATTCACCCCTCCACTTT
j_gene: TRBJ1-6
v_gene: TRBV18
abundance: -
d_gene: TRBD1

CDR3aa: CASSGTGGFTGELFF
CDR3nt: TGTGCCAGTAGTGGGACAGGGGGATTTACCGGGGAGCTGTTTTTT
j_gene: TRBJ2-2
v_gene: TRBV19
abundance: medium-sized
d_gene: TRBD1

CDR3aa: CAISEWEPNNSPLHF
CDR3nt: TGTGCCATCAGTGAGTGGGAGCCCAATAATTCACCCCTCCACTTT
j_gene: TRBJ1-6
v_gene: TRBV10-3
abundance: -
d_gene: -

CDR3aa: CSSSFPQARQNTEAFF
CDR3nt: TGTTCCAGCAGCTTCCCACAGGCTAGGCAGAACACTGAAGCTTTCTTT
j_gene: TRBJ1-1
v_gene: TRBV7-9
abundance: -
d_gene: -

CDR3aa: CASSLDQGNTIYF
CDR3nt: TGTGCCAGCAGCTTAGATCAAGGAAACACCATATATTTT
j_gene: TRBJ1-3
v_gene: TRBV11-2
abundance: -
d_gene: -

CDR3aa: CASSENRNTGELFF
CDR3nt: TGTGCCAGCTCGGAAAACAGGAACACCGGGGAGCTGTTTTTT
j_gene: TRBJ2-2
v_gene: TRBV18
abundance: -
d_gene: -

CDR3aa: CSSSPSSLGVLF
CDR3nt: TGTTCCAGCAGCCCGTCGTCCCTCGGGGTACTCTTT
j_gene: TRBJ1-1
v_gene: TRBV7-9
abundance: -
d_gene: -

CDR3aa: CASSFRYRGPRHTEAFF
CDR3nt: TGCGCCAGCAGCTTTAGGTACAGGGGGCCTCGTCACACTGAAGCTTTCTTT
j_gene: TRBJ1-1
v_gene: TRBV5-1
abundance: few
d_gene: TRBD1

CDR3aa: CASRQTWTADTEAFF
CDR3nt: TGTGCCAGCAGACAGACCTGGACAGCCGACACTGAAGCTTTCTTT
j_gene: TRBJ1-1
v_gene: TRBV7-8
abundance: -
d_gene: -

CDR3aa: CASSADRGQTGELFF
CDR3nt: TGTGCCAGTAGTGCGGACAGGGGTCAAACCGGGGAGCTGTTTTTT
j_gene: TRBJ2-2
v_gene: TRBV19
abundance: -
d_gene: TRBD1

CDR3aa: CASSLARDSKYEQYF
CDR3nt: TGCGCCAGCAGCTTGGCCCGGGACTCTAAGTACGAGCAGTACTTC
j_gene: TRBJ2-7
v_gene: TRBV5-1
abundance: once
d_gene: -

CDR3aa: CASSPALMDLNTEAFF
CDR3nt: TGTGCCAGCTCACCGGCCCTTATGGACTTGAACACTGAAGCTTTCTTT
j_gene: TRBJ1-1
v_gene: TRBV18
abundance: few
d_gene: -

CDR3aa: CASIPRPPGTSGHNEQFF
CDR3nt: TGTGCCAGCATTCCAAGACCCCCGGGGACTAGCGGTCACAATGAGCAGTTCTTC
j_gene: TRBJ2-1
v_gene: TRBV7-6
abundance: -
d_gene: TRBD2

CDR3aa: CASKGSGSGSYEQYF
CDR3nt: TGTGCCAGCAAGGGGTCTGGTTCCGGGAGCTACGAGCAGTACTTC
j_gene: TRBJ2-7
v_gene: TRBV28
abundance: -
d_gene: -

CDR3aa: CASSGSGRGELFF
CDR3nt: TGTGCCAGCAGTGGTAGCGGCAGAGGGGAGCTGTTTTTT
j_gene: TRBJ2-2
v_gene: TRBV2
abundance: -
d_gene: -

CDR3aa: CASSENPPTGGHGYTF
CDR3nt: TGTGCCAGCAGTGAAAATCCTCCGACAGGGGGCCATGGCTACACCTTC
j_gene: TRBJ1-2
v_gene: TRBV6-1
abundance: -
d_gene: TRBD1

CDR3aa: CASGFSDSLSSYEQYF
CDR3nt: TGTGCTAGTGGTTTTTCCGACAGTCTGAGCTCCTACGAGCAGTACTTC
j_gene: TRBJ2-7
v_gene: TRBV12-5
abundance: -
d_gene: -

CDR3aa: CASSMLRDRAAYTF
CDR3nt: TGTGCCAGTAGTATGCTCCGGGACAGGGCGGCCTACACCTTC
j_gene: TRBJ1-2
v_gene: TRBV19
abundance: -
d_gene: TRBD1

CDR3aa: CASSLRTSGMYEQYF
CDR3nt: TGTGCCAGCAGCTTGCGGACTAGCGGGATGTACGAGCAGTACTTC
j_gene: TRBJ2-7
v_gene: TRBV5-4
abundance: -
d_gene: TRBD2

CDR3aa: CASSLEEGGLAGSYNEQFF
CDR3nt: TGCGCCAGCAGCTTGGAGGAAGGGGGACTAGCGGGCTCCTACAATGAGCAGTTCTTC
j_gene: TRBJ2-1
v_gene: TRBV5-1
abundance: -
d_gene: TRBD2

CDR3aa: CSVGYGGEQYF
CDR3nt: TGCAGCGTTGGTTACGGAGGGGAGCAGTACTTC
j_gene: TRBJ2-7
v_gene: TRBV29-1
abundance: -
d_gene: -

CDR3aa: CASSLGLAIYEQYF
CDR3nt: TGTGCCAGCAGCTTAGGACTAGCCATCTACGAGCAGTACTTC
j_gene: TRBJ2-7
v_gene: TRBV11-1
abundance: -
d_gene: TRBD2

CDR3aa: CASSLGASGSGNEQFF
CDR3nt: TGTGCCAGCAGCTTAGGGGCTAGCGGGAGTGGGAATGAGCAGTTCTTC
j_gene: TRBJ2-1
v_gene: TRBV7-6
abundance: -
d_gene: TRBD2

CDR3aa: CTSSQEGGAENGYTF
CDR3nt: TGCACCAGCAGCCAAGAAGGGGGAGCCGAGAATGGCTACACCTTC
j_gene: TRBJ1-2
v_gene: TRBV1
abundance: -
d_gene: -

CDR3aa: CASSGTSWGGDTQYF
CDR3nt: TGTGCCAGCAGCGGGACTTCTTGGGGAGGAGATACGCAGTATTTT
j_gene: TRBJ2-3
v_gene: TRBV7-9
abundance: -
d_gene: -

CDR3aa: CASSPGTASNSPLHF
CDR3nt: TGCGCCAGCAGCCCGGGGACAGCCTCTAATTCACCCCTCCACTTT
j_gene: TRBJ1-6
v_gene: TRBV4-1
abundance: -
d_gene: TRBD1

CDR3aa: CASSLASGKLFF
CDR3nt: TGTGCCAGCAGCTTAGCGTCCGGAAAACTGTTTTTT
j_gene: TRBJ1-4
v_gene: TRBV7-9
abundance: few
d_gene: -

CDR3aa: CASSSGRGYTF
CDR3nt: TGTGCCAGCAGTTCTGGGAGAGGTTACACCTTC
j_gene: TRBJ1-2
v_gene: TRBV27
abundance: -
d_gene: -

CDR3aa: CAWELAYSTDTQYF
CDR3nt: TGTGCCTGGGAACTAGCCTACAGCACAGATACGCAGTATTTT
j_gene: TRBJ2-3
v_gene: TRBV30
abundance: -
d_gene: -

CDR3aa: CASSSPERAGDYGYTF
CDR3nt: TGTGCCAGCAGCTCCCCTGAGAGGGCTGGAGACTATGGCTACACCTTC
j_gene: TRBJ1-2
v_gene: TRBV7-8
abundance: once
d_gene: -

CDR3aa: CSVDGEQETQYF
CDR3nt: TGCAGCGTTGATGGGGAGCAAGAGACCCAGTACTTC
j_gene: TRBJ2-5
v_gene: TRBV29-1
abundance: -
d_gene: -

CDR3aa: CASSPGQAQYGYTF
CDR3nt: TGCGCCAGCAGCCCGGGACAGGCACAGTATGGCTACACCTTC
j_gene: TRBJ1-2
v_gene: TRBV4-1
abundance: -
d_gene: TRBD1

CDR3aa: CASSFRLAGGSTDTQYF
CDR3nt: TGTGCCAGCAGCTTTAGACTAGCGGGGGGTTCCACAGATACGCAGTATTTT
j_gene: TRBJ2-3
v_gene: TRBV5-4
abundance: -
d_gene: TRBD2

CDR3aa: CASSIGGQGANEQFF
CDR3nt: TGTGCCAGTAGTATAGGGGGACAGGGGGCGAATGAGCAGTTCTTC
j_gene: TRBJ2-1
v_gene: TRBV19
abundance: -
d_gene: TRBD1

CDR3aa: CAAMDRGKGATNEKLFF
CDR3nt: TGTGCCGCAATGGACAGGGGTAAAGGAGCAACTAATGAAAAACTGTTTTTT
j_gene: TRBJ1-4
v_gene: TRBV28
abundance: -
d_gene: TRBD1

CDR3aa: CASSSSRGFTEAFF
CDR3nt: TGTGCCAGCAGTTCGTCCAGGGGGTTCACTGAAGCTTTCTTT
j_gene: TRBJ1-1
v_gene: TRBV28
abundance: -
d_gene: TRBD1

CDR3aa: CASSLFTGTSEAFF
CDR3nt: TGTGCCAGCAGCTTGTTTACAGGGACAAGCGAAGCTTTCTTT
j_gene: TRBJ1-1
v_gene: TRBV5-6
abundance: -
d_gene: -

CDR3aa: CASRQGLGNEQFF
CDR3nt: TGTGCCAGCAGACAGGGGCTGGGAAATGAGCAGTTCTTC
j_gene: TRBJ2-1
v_gene: TRBV27
abundance: -
d_gene: TRBD1